The 9 T cell receptor beta chains given below trace back to one sample, sequenced in a study of OX40 agonist ivuxolimab in advanced cancers. Repertoires were generated with immunoSEQ multiplex PCR, while TCRdb's copy carries only in-frame clones and drops some. The data hold approximately 11,000 clones, with 82% observed a single time. This specimen consisted of CD4+ or CD8+ T cells sorted from blood, obtained in a trial of the OX40 agonist ivuxolimab. The source of these receptors is an adult with an advanced solid tumor such as melanoma, head and neck, liver or kidney cancer.

This chain joins TRBV11-3 and TRBJ1-1, with D unclear. The CDR3 length is 12 residues. The V gene's germline CDR1 is SGHNT and CDR2 YENEEA. V gave up 3 bases and J gave up 7 bases, with 9 bases separating them. The CDR3 here is CASSLGGGEAFF. The CDR3 DNA reads TGTGCCAGCAGCTTGGGCGGCGGTGAAGCTTTCTTT.

The chain uses TRBV7-3 and TRBJ2-7; 7 nucleotides align to TRBD1. With 5 bases clipped from V and 5 bases from J, the junction kept 6 bases outside the gene matches. Per the germline V gene, CDR1 is SGHTA and CDR2 is FQGTGA. This CDR3 is 13 amino acids long. CDR3 DNA sequence: TGTGCCAGCAGCCCGACAGGGTCCGACGAGCAGTACTTC. The encoded protein is CASSPTGSDEQYF.

The genes are TRBV7-6 and TRBJ2-3, with D uncertain. Trimming removed 5 bases at V and 6 bases at J, with 12 bases between. Germline loops: CDR1 SGHVS, CDR2 FNYEAQ. The CDR3 contains 13 residues. CDR3 amino acids: CASSPPSEDTQYF. CDR3 in DNA: TGTGCCAGCAGCCCCCCCTCGGAGGATACGCAGTATTTT.

The V gene is TRBV30, the J gene TRBJ1-1, with D unclear. Per germline, CDR1 GTSNPN and CDR2 SVGIG (reference sequence). The V and J ends lost 3 bases and 4 bases respectively, with 12 bases between them. The CDR3 length is 13 residues. The DNA for the CDR3 is TGTGCCTGGAGAGCCCGAGAAAGCACTGAAGCTTTCTTT. Translating gives CAWRARESTEAFF.

This chain uses TRBV9 with TRBJ2-7; D ambiguous. Trimming stripped 0 bases from V and 2 bases from J, with 9 bases between. The CDR3 has 14 residues. Germline CDR1 is SGDLS and CDR2 is YYNGEE. CDR3 DNA sequence: TGTGCCAGCAGCGTAGGAAAGGTTACCTACGAGCAGTACTTC. Amino acids: CASSVGKVTYEQYF.

In this sample, this clone turned up once. The V and J genes are TRBV16 and TRBJ2-7, with D perhaps matching TRBD2 (5 bases). This CDR3 comprises 17 residues. The germline V and J ends were trimmed by 5 bases and 5 bases, with 25 bases remaining between them. Per germline, CDR1 KGHSY and CDR2 FQNENV. As DNA, the CDR3 is TGTGCCAGCAGCAAAAAAAACGTACCGGACTGGTATCACGAGCAGTACTTC. Its translation is CASSKKNVPDWYHEQYF.

This rearrangement joins TRBV4-3 to TRBJ2-7, with 10 bases fitting TRBD1. Germline CDR1 and CDR2: LGHNA and YSLEER. The CDR3 totals 14 residues. V lost 3 bases, J lost 2 bases, and 1 base stayed unmatched. The CDR3 loop is CASSHGQGAYEQYF. The CDR3 DNA is TGCGCCAGCAGCCACGGACAGGGGGCCTACGAGCAGTACTTC.

The CDR3 bases are TGTGCCAGCACCCCCGACAGGGGATTGGTCACTGAAGCTTTCTTT. Amino acids: CASTPDRGLVTEAFF. This chain links TRBV7-2 with TRBJ1-1, with 8 bases matching TRBD1. The trim removed 7 bases at V and 4 bases at J, leaving 11 bases unmatched. The CDR3 extends over 15 amino acids. Germline V CDR1 and CDR2: SGHTA, FQGNSA.

This chain joins TRBV18 and TRBJ2-7; no clear D gene. Trimming pared 6 bases from V and 5 bases from J, leaving 11 bases between. CDR3 length: 12 residues. From germline, CDR1 is KGHSH and CDR2 LQKENI. CDR3 coding DNA: TGTGCCAGCTCCCCGGCCCGGGACGAGCAGTACTTC. This sequence encodes CASSPARDEQYF.